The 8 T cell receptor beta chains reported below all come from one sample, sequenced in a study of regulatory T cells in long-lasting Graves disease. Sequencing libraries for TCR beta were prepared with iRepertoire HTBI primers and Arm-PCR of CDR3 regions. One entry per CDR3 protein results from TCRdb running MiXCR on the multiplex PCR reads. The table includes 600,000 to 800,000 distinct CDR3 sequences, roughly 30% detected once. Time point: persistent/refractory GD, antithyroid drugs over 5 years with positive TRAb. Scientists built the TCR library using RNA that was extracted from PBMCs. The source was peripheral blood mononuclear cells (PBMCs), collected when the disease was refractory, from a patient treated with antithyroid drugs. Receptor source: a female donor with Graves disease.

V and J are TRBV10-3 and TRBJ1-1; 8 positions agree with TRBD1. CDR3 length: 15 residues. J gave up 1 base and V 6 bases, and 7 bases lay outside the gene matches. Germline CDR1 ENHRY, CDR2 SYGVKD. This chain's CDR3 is CAIRGQDFPNTEAFF. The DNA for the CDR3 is TGTGCCATCAGGGGACAGGATTTCCCGAACACTGAAGCTTTCTTT.

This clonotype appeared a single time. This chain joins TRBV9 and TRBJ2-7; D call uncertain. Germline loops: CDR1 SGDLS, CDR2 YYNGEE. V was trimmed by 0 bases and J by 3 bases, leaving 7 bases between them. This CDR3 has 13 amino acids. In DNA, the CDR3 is TGTGCCAGCAGCGTAGACCCCAGCTACGAGCAGTACTTC. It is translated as CASSVDPSYEQYF.

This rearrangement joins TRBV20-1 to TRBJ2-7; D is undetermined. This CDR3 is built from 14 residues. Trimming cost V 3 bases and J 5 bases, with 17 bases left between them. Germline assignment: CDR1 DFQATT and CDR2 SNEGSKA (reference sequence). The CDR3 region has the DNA TGCAGTGCTAGTTTTTCGGGCAGTATGAACGAGCAGTACTTC. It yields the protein CSASFSGSMNEQYF.

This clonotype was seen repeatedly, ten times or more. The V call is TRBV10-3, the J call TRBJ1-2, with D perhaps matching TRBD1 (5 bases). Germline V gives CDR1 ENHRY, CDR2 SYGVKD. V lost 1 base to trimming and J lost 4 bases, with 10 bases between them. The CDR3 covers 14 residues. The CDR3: CAISEFKGSYGYTF. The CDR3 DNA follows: TGTGCCATCAGTGAGTTTAAGGGGAGCTATGGCTACACCTTC.

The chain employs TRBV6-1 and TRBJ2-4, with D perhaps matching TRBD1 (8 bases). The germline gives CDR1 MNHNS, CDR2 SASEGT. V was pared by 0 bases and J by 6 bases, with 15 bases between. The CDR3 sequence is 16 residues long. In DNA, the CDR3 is TGTGCCAGCAGTGAAGCGGCAGGGGGCGGGGGAAACATTCAGTACTTC. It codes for CASSEAAGGGGNIQYF.

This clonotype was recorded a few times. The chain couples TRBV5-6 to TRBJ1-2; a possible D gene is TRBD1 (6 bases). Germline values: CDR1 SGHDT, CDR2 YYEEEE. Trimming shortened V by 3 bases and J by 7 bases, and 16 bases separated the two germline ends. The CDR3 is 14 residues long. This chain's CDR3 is CASSWRGIRLGYTF. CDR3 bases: TGTGCCAGCAGCTGGAGGGGGATACGGCTTGGCTACACCTTC.

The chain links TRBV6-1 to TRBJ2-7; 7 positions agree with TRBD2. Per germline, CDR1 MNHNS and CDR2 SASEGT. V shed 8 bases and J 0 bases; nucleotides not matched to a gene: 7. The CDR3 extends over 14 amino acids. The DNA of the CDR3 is TGTGCCAGCCTGACCAGCGGGACCTCCTACGAGCAGTACTTC. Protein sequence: CASLTSGTSYEQYF.

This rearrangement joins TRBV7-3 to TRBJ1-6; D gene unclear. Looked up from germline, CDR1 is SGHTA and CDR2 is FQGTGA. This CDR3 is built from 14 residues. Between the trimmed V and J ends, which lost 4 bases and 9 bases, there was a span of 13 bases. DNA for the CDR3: TGTGCCAGCAGCTGGCGGGCCCGGGGTTCACCCCTCCACTTT. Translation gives CASSWRARGSPLHF.